The sample holds many counts of the clone carrying this T cell receptor (beta chain). Mismatch with germline at one junction end may stem from a read error. The data were obtained in a study of regulatory T cells in long-lasting Graves disease. Time point given: newly diagnosed GD, antithyroid drugs for less than 3 months. Construction of the TCR library relied on RNA isolated from PBMCs. Blood from the periphery, 8 to 9.5 milliliters in all, was drawn into EDTA tubes. Library construction for TCR beta used iRepertoire HTBI primers and Arm-PCR of CDR3 regions. In the original analysis: The samples included approximately 60 TRBV and more than 12 TRBJ segments. TCRdb analysed the multiplex PCR reads with MiXCR anew, one entry per CDR3 protein. TCRdb's processing, not the authors' own work, is the source of the V and J calls. This table has 450,000 to 600,000 distinct CDR3 sequences, around 15% appearing once.

The data also belong to a second study, concerning T cells in Graves' hyperthyroidism and ophthalmopathy.

The sequence was collected from a man in his forties with Graves disease. The material was peripheral blood mononuclear cells (PBMCs), obtained at new diagnosis, from a patient treated with antithyroid drugs.

This chain's CDR3 is CASSLIGQNEQFF. The CDR3 DNA is TGTGCCAGCAGCTTAATTGGACAGAATGAACAGTTCTTC. This chain links TRBV11-2 with TRBJ2-1, with D possibly TRBD1 on 6 matching bases. In germline, CDR1 is SGHAT, CDR2 FQNNGV. The CDR3 spans 13 residues.